This entry concerns a single T cell receptor beta chain. These data come from a study of blood T cell repertoires in COVID-19. Living in 20 to 30 US areas, the participants were between 18 and 89 years of age. Among Cohort 3 donors, those recovered had two negative PCRs, clearance, or symptom resolution. Only in-frame clones appear in the TCRdb table, and some are missing; sequencing was by immunoSEQ multiplex PCR. The profile covers 140,000 to 150,000 clones, with more than 80% appearing a single time and approximately 4.3% taken by the ten largest. V gave up 0 bases and J gave up 4 bases; unmatched junction bases: 8. Germline lookup yields CDR1 SGHTA and CDR2 FQGTGA. This CDR3 contains 17 residues.

The TCR sequence derives from a man over 45 who had recovered from COVID-19. The source material was PBMCs or T cells enriched from blood (not recorded which). This chain links TRBV7-3 with TRBJ2-2; 7 bases are a match to TRBD1. The CDR3: CASSLTSSRQGTGELFF. DNA of the CDR3: TGTGCCAGCAGCTTAACCTCGTCCCGACAGGGCACCGGGGAGCTGTTTTTT.